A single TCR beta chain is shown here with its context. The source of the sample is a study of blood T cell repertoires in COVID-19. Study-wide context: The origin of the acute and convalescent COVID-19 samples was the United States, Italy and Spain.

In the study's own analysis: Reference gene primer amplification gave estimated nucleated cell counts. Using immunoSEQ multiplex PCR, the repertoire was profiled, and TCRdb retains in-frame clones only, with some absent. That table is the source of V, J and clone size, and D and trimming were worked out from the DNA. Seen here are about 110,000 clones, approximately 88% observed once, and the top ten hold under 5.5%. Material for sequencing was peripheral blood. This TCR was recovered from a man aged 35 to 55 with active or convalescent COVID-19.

Written as DNA, the CDR3 is TGTGCCAGCAGTAGTGTAACAACGGGTCTCGAGCAGTACTTC. Translating gives CASSSVTTGLEQYF. The chain couples TRBV6-6 to TRBJ2-7, with D hard to call. Germline assignment: CDR1 MNHNY and CDR2 SVGAGI (reference sequence). This CDR3 spans 14 amino acids. Trimming took off 5 bases at V and 6 bases at J, with 17 bases between the two ends.